This T cell receptor beta chain was recovered during a study of T cell changes during pregnancy in multiple sclerosis. V was trimmed by 3 bases and J by 8 bases, leaving 20 bases between them. CDR3 length: 16 amino acids. CDR1 is MNHNS and CDR2 is SASEGT in the germline V gene. The data were produced by immunoSEQ multiplex PCR, yet TCRdb's version contains in-frame clones alone and is incomplete. The sample gives 80,000 to 95,000 clones, roughly 93% of which show up once; 1.2% to 1.5% is in the top ten. This clone has just one count. The specimen comprised peripheral blood, sampled in the third trimester of pregnancy. The TCR was taken from a female donor in good health, enrolled as a control in a pregnancy study. V usage is TRBV6-1 and J usage is TRBJ2-1; possibly TRBD2 for D (7 bases). CDR3 in DNA: TGTGCCAGCAGTGATCGTGTTCGGGGGGCCGGGGATGAGCAGTTCTTC. It encodes CASSDRVRGAGDEQFF.